This T cell receptor beta chain was retrieved from a study of T cell responses to AZD1222 COVID-19 vaccine. Notes on the study in general: Spike-specific TCR breadth and depth were elevated following two AZD1222 doses.

V was cut by 7 bases and J by 0 bases, with 13 bases left in between. Per the germline V gene, CDR1 is MNHEY and CDR2 is SVGAGI. The CDR3 is 15 amino acids. Points on this clone: Its specificity is unknown.

Repertoires were generated with immunoSEQ multiplex PCR, while TCRdb's copy carries only in-frame clones and drops some. The sample lists roughly 110,000 clones; approximately 87% were seen once. The sample in question was peripheral blood, obtained on day 0 of AZD1222 vaccination. The V and J genes are TRBV6-5 and TRBJ1-5; D not resolved. The sequence came from an adult in good health. For the CDR3, the DNA is TGTGCCAGCAATCCAGAAAGCGCTAGCAATCAGCCCCAGCATTTT. This gives the protein CASNPESASNQPQHF.